This TCR beta chain was recovered during a study of cytomegalovirus exposure and HLA in healthy donors. The PCR contained 60 Vbeta and 13 Jbeta primers. Per the authors' pipeline: It was a later analysis that counted tens of millions of unique TCR beta chains, of which approximately 11 million were shared. This table comes from immunoSEQ multiplex PCR, and its TCRdb copy is limited to in-frame clones, with some not included. V, J and clone size are those of that table, while D and trimming were read from the DNA. The sample lists about 130,000 clones, over 70% occurring once. The CDR3 spans 15 residues. V was shortened by 2 bases and J by 0 bases, with 9 bases between the two germline ends. Germline loops: CDR1 SGHTS, CDR2 YDEGEE.

The origin of this receptor is a woman aged 18-29 years in good health and CMV-seronegative. Material for sequencing was PBMCs. The chain joins TRBV5-8 to TRBJ1-5; D may be TRBD1 (5 bases). The CDR3 loop reads CASSLGVDSNQPQHF. As DNA, the CDR3 is TGTGCCAGCAGCTTAGGGGTGGATAGCAATCAGCCCCAGCATTTT.